This T cell receptor (beta chain) is from a study of blood T cell repertoires in COVID-19. Study-wide context: The study drew acute and convalescent COVID-19 samples from the United States, Italy and Spain.

This CDR3 contains 14 residues. Germline CDR1 is MNHEY and CDR2 is SMNVEV (reference sequence). The J segment lost 3 bases and the V segment lost 4 bases, leaving 3 bases of the junction unmatched. Generated by immunoSEQ multiplex PCR, the TCRdb table keeps only in-frame clones and is missing some. The sample carries approximately 240,000 clones, nearly 85% recorded once. Sequencing input: peripheral blood. The sequence derives from a human donor in a cohort sampled during active COVID-19. V usage is TRBV27 and J usage is TRBJ1-2; the match to TRBD1 covers 9 bases. The DNA for the CDR3 is TGTGCCAGCAGTTGGGACAGGGCGGACTATGGCTACACCTTC. This encodes CASSWDRADYGYTF.